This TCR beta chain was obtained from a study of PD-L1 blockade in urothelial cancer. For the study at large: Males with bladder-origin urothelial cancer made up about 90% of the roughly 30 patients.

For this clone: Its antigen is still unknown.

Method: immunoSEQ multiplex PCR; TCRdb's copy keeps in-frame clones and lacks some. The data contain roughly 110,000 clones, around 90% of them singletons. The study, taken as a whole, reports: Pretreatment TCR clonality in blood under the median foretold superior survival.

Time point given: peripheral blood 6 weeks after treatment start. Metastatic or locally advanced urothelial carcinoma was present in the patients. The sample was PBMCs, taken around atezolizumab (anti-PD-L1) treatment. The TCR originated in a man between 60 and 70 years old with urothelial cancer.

CDR3 sequence: CASSLSRLVMGETQYF. CDR3 coding DNA: TGTGCCAGCAGTTTATCGAGACTAGTGATGGGGGAGACCCAGTACTTC. The chain uses TRBV28 and TRBJ2-5, with D possibly matching TRBD2 (6 bases). Germline CDR1 is MDHEN and CDR2 is SYDVKM. This CDR3 spans 16 amino acids. Trimming cost V 1 base and J 5 bases, with 17 bases left between them.